The next 18 T cell receptor beta chains were all read from a single sample in a study of T cells in Graves' hyperthyroidism and ophthalmopathy. It was RNA transcripts that yielded the amplified TCR beta CDR3 regions. HTBI primers were used for first-round RT-PCR of the TCR CDR3. TCRdb independently ran MiXCR on the multiplex PCR reads; one entry per CDR3 protein. In the table there are approximately 870,000 distinct CDR3 sequences, over 35% of which are singletons. Sequencing used blood. These receptors were obtained from a man younger than 35 with Graves' hyperthyroidism.

This clonotype was seen a handful of times. The chain uses TRBV6-2 or TRBV6-3 and TRBJ1-5; perhaps TRBD1 as D (5 bases). The length of the CDR3 is 11 residues. The V and J ends lost 10 bases and 6 bases respectively, with 10 bases between them. Germline V lookup: CDR1 MNHEY, CDR2 SVGEGT. The CDR3 spells CATGGGQPQHF. The CDR3 DNA is TGTGCCACCGGGGGAGGTCAGCCCCAGCATTTT.

The V call is TRBV7-2, the J call TRBJ2-7; possible D gene TRBD2, 7 bases. This CDR3 is built from 14 residues. CDR1 and CDR2 (germline): SGHTA, FQGNSA. Trimming stripped 4 bases from V and 0 bases from J, with 10 bases between. The CDR3 DNA follows: TGTGCCAGCAGCTGGGGGGGCACCTCCTACGAGCAGTACTTC. It encodes CASSWGGTSYEQYF.

The table lists this clonotype with a few counts. The chain is built from TRBV9 and TRBJ1-5; 7 bases fit TRBD1. Losses at the gene ends were 7 bases for V and 0 bases for J; bases not matched to a gene: 13. From germline, CDR1 is SGDLS and CDR2 YYNGEE. CDR3 size: 17 residues. The CDR3 DNA sequence: TGTGCCAGCTACTTCTTAAAAACAGGGGATAGCAATCAGCCCCAGCATTTT. Translating it yields CASYFLKTGDSNQPQHF.

This clonotype has at least ten counts. This chain links TRBV3-1 with TRBJ1-5; D is perhaps TRBD1 (5 bases). Between the trimmed V and J ends, which lost 3 bases and 5 bases, there was a span of 8 bases. This CDR3 comprises 13 residues. Looked up from germline, CDR1 is LGHDT and CDR2 is YNNKEL (reference sequence). This CDR3 reads CASSHQGDQPQHF. As DNA, the CDR3 is TGTGCCAGCAGCCACCAGGGTGATCAGCCCCAGCATTTT.

V and J are TRBV4-2 and TRBJ2-6, with D perhaps assigned TRBD1 or TRBD2 (6 bases each). The V gene's germline CDR1 is LGHNA and CDR2 YNFKEQ. This CDR3 has 16 residues. Deletions cut 7 bases from V and 0 bases from J, with 13 bases between. CDR3 in amino acids: CASNRGRASGANVLTF. The DNA of the CDR3 is TGTGCCAGCAACCGGGGGCGGGCCTCTGGGGCCAACGTCCTGACTTTC.

This chain uses TRBV5-1 with TRBJ2-7; the D call may be TRBD1 or TRBD2 (6 bases each). The germline V gene has CDR1 SGHRS and CDR2 YFSETQ. CDR3 size: 15 residues. The V and J ends lost 4 bases and 1 base respectively, with 15 bases between them. The CDR3 sequence: CASSPGGHPSYEQYF. The CDR3 DNA reads as TGCGCCAGCAGCCCCGGGGGACACCCTTCCTACGAGCAGTACTTC. The whole variable domain, remainder taken from reference TRBV5-1 and TRBJ2-7, is KAGVTQTPRYLIKTRGQQVTLSCSPISGHRSVSWYQQTPGQGLQFLFEYFSETQRNKGNFPGRFSGRQFSNSRSEMNVSTLELGDSALYLCASSPGGHPSYEQYFGPGTRLTVT.

This clonotype was counted only a few times. The chain couples TRBV7-2 to TRBJ2-5; the D call may be TRBD1 or TRBD2 (7 bases each). V was shortened by 5 bases and J by 4 bases, with 11 bases between the two germline ends. The CDR3 loop spans 13 amino acids. Germline V gene sequence: CDR1 SGHTA, CDR2 FQGNSA. As DNA, the CDR3 is TGTGCCAGCAGCCAGGGGGGGATAGAGACCCAGTACTTC. Translated: CASSQGGIETQYF.

This clonotype was picked up a small number of times. The chain combines TRBV20-1 with TRBJ2-7; 7 nucleotides align to TRBD1. The germline CDR1 and CDR2 sequences are DFQATT and SNEGSKA (reference sequence). With 7 bases clipped from V and 3 bases from J, the junction kept 9 bases outside the gene matches. CDR3 length: 13 amino acids. CDR3 residues: CSVLARDSYEQYF. CDR3 nucleotide sequence: TGCAGTGTATTAGCCCGGGACAGCTACGAGCAGTACTTC.

The J gene is TRBJ2-5, the V gene TRBV29-1, with D maybe TRBD1 (5 bases). Trimming left V 8 bases short and J 1 base short, with 11 bases between. CDR1 is SQVTM and CDR2 is ANQGSEA in the germline V gene. The CDR3 loop spans 12 amino acids. CDR3 DNA: TGCAGCAGCCAAGGGGTCCAAGAGACCCAGTACTTC. Translation gives CSSQGVQETQYF. The full variable domain, with the rest looked up from reference TRBV29-1 and TRBJ2-5, is SAVISQKPSRDICQRGTSLTIQCQVDSQVTMMFWYRQQPGQSLTLIATANQGSEATYESGFVIDKFPISRPNLTFSTLTVSNMSPEDSSIYLCSSQGVQETQYFGPGTRLLVL.

Points on this clonotype: One end of the junction does not line up with germline, which may come from a read error. The genes are TRBV5-1 and TRBJ2-2; 13 bases match TRBD2. This CDR3 is built from 16 residues. Germline V gives CDR1 SGHRS, CDR2 YFSETQ. CDR3 DNA sequence: TGTGCCAGCAGCAGGGGACTAGCGGGAAACACCGGGGAGCTGTTTTTT. The encoded protein is CASSRGLAGNTGELFF.

The J gene is TRBJ2-2, the V gene TRBV2, with D possibly matching TRBD1 (5 bases). Trimming cost V 6 bases and J 0 bases, with 11 bases left between them. The CDR3 spans 15 residues. Germline V gene lookup returns CDR1 SNHLY and CDR2 FYNNEI. CDR3 bases: TGTGCCAGCAGATGGGGCCTCGCGAACACCGGGGAGCTGTTTTTT. It encodes CASRWGLANTGELFF. Drawing the rest from reference TRBV2 and TRBJ2-2, the complete variable domain is EPEVTQTPSHQVTQMGQEVILRCVPISNHLYFYWYRQILGQKVEFLVSFYNNEISEKSEIFDDQFSVERPDGSNFTLKIRSTKLEDSAMYFCASRWGLANTGELFFGEGSRLTVL.

This clonotype was detected only a few times. The chain uses TRBV5-5 and TRBJ1-1; D unresolved. V dropped 0 bases and J dropped 4 bases, with 7 bases sitting between them. Germline assignment: CDR1 SGHKS and CDR2 YYEKEE (reference sequence). This CDR3 is built from 13 residues. CDR3 in amino acids: CASSLVSITEAFF. The CDR3, as DNA: TGTGCCAGCAGCTTGGTTTCTATCACTGAAGCTTTCTTT.

This clonotype was seen many times. This chain joins TRBV20-1 and TRBJ1-4; D not resolved. CDR3 length: 15 residues. Trimming removed 1 base from V and 8 bases from J, with 17 bases in between. Germline V lookup: CDR1 DFQATT, CDR2 SNEGSKA (reference sequence). The CDR3 sequence is CSARVEGTTDEKLFF. CDR3 in DNA: TGCAGTGCTAGAGTGGAGGGCACGACGGACGAAAAACTGTTTTTT.

The chain uses TRBV10-3 and TRBJ1-2; D is uncertain. The CDR3 consists of 14 residues. V was pared by 7 bases and J by 4 bases, with 16 bases between. The germline gives CDR1 ENHRY, CDR2 SYGVKD. The CDR3, as DNA: TGTGCCATCACAAAGGACGGTCGCAGCTATGGCTACACCTTC. This encodes CAITKDGRSYGYTF.

This clonotype was recorded many times. The chain links TRBV7-9 to TRBJ2-5; D tentatively fits TRBD1 or TRBD2 (5 bases each). CDR3 length equals 15 residues. Per germline, CDR1 SEHNR and CDR2 FQNEAQ (reference sequence). Deletions cut 5 bases from V and 2 bases from J, with 15 bases between. The CDR3 spells CASSALWGIQETQYF. In DNA, the CDR3 is TGTGCCAGCAGCGCCCTGTGGGGGATACAAGAGACCCAGTACTTC.

This clonotype was seen a handful of times. The chain is built from TRBV7-9 and TRBJ2-2, with unresolved D. V was cut by 1 base and J by 2 bases, with 8 bases left in between. The germline gives CDR1 SEHNR, CDR2 FQNEAQ (reference sequence). CDR3 length equals 15 residues. Here the CDR3 DNA reads TGTGCCAGCAGCTTAGGCACGTATAACACCGGGGAGCTGTTTTTT. This translates into CASSLGTYNTGELFF.

This clonotype has a single count. The gene calls are TRBV2 and TRBJ1-1, with D tentatively TRBD1 (5 bases). V dropped 6 bases and J dropped 1 base, with 21 bases sitting between them. The germline gives CDR1 SNHLY, CDR2 FYNNEI. CDR3 length: 17 residues. Here the CDR3 DNA reads TGTGCCAGCAGCTTAGAGGGACGGTACGGGGGGAACACTGAAGCTTTCTTT. Its protein product is CASSLEGRYGGNTEAFF.

This clonotype showed up just a few times. The rearrangement links TRBV15 to TRBJ1-6; D is perhaps TRBD1 (5 bases). Trimming shortened V by 3 bases and J by 7 bases, and 10 bases separated the two germline ends. CDR1 and CDR2 (germline): LNHNV, YYDKDF (reference sequence). This CDR3 is 14 amino acids long. This CDR3 reads CATSSEGVNSPLHF. DNA for the CDR3: TGTGCCACCAGCAGCGAAGGGGTAAATTCACCCCTCCACTTT.